These 21 T cell receptor beta chains came from one sample sequenced in a study of breast tumors, draining lymph nodes, adjacent tissues. Breast cancer patients provided tissue from their axillary draining lymph nodes. MiXCR, applied by TCRdb to the multiplex PCR reads, yields one record per CDR3 protein. In the table there are 150,000 to 250,000 distinct CDR3 sequences, 31% of which are singletons. Sample: axillary lymph node tissue. The receptor set was obtained from a female donor with breast cancer. Some clones in this sample may be carry-over from other donors' samples.

This clonotype was recorded at least ten times. The chain is built from TRBV20-1 and TRBJ2-7, with D possibly called TRBD1 or TRBD2 (6 bases each). The ends were cut back, 2 bases at V and 2 bases at J, with 10 bases in the middle. The germline V gene has CDR1 DFQATT and CDR2 SNEGSKA (reference sequence). The CDR3 covers 13 residues. In DNA, the CDR3 is TGCAGTGCTAGAAAAGGGGGGCCCTACGAGCAGTACTTC. Translating gives CSARKGGPYEQYF.

This clonotype was recorded many times. The CDR3 bases are TGCAGCGTTGTTTACTACTTAGGGGAGCTGTTTTTT. Protein product: CSVVYYLGELFF. The chain uses TRBV29-1 and TRBJ2-2; no clear D gene. The germline CDR1 and CDR2 sequences are SQVTM and ANQGSEA. CDR3 size: 12 residues. The ends were cut back, 4 bases at V and 8 bases at J, with 11 bases in the middle.

The chain carries TRBV7-9 and TRBJ1-5; D is undetermined. Trimming stripped 1 base from V and 14 bases from J, with 12 bases between. There are 12 residues in the CDR3. Germline CDR1 reads SEHNR; CDR2 reads FQNEAQ (reference sequence). DNA of the CDR3: TGTGCCAGCAGCTTAGAGGGTGGCTACGAGCATTTT. It specifies CASSLEGGYEHF.

The V call is TRBV5-1, the J call TRBJ2-5; D perhaps matches TRBD2 (6 bases). Germline lookup yields CDR1 SGHRS and CDR2 YFSETQ. V dropped 6 bases and J dropped 4 bases, with 22 bases sitting between them. CDR3 size: 16 residues. CDR3 sequence reads: CASTRLGGSGSETQYF. CDR3 DNA sequence: TGCGCCAGCACCAGGTTGGGGGGATCGGGTTCAGAGACCCAGTACTTC.

At least ten counts were recorded for this clonotype. The gene calls are TRBV4-2 and TRBJ1-2, with D maybe TRBD1 (6 bases). Germline assignment: CDR1 LGHNA and CDR2 YNFKEQ. This CDR3 comprises 15 residues. Trimming shortened V by 5 bases and J by 6 bases, and 19 bases separated the two germline ends. CDR3 coding DNA: TGTGCCAGCAGCTTAGGAGGCCAAAGGGGGGATGGCTACACCTTC. Translation gives CASSLGGQRGDGYTF.

This clonotype came up many times. The chain recombines TRBV6-4 with TRBJ2-6; no clear D. V lost 3 bases, J lost 1 base, and 4 bases lay in between. The CDR3 runs to 14 residues. CDR1 and CDR2 (germline): MRHNA, SNTAGT. The CDR3 DNA reads TGTGCCAGCAGTGAAAGTTCTGGGGCCAACGTCCTGACTTTC. Translated: CASSESSGANVLTF.

The chain's CDR3 is CASSRELNTEAFF. The CDR3 DNA sequence: TGTGCCAGCAGTCGGGAGCTGAACACTGAAGCTTTCTTT. J is TRBJ1-1 and V is TRBV6-2 or TRBV6-3; D unresolved. Germline V CDR1 and CDR2: MNHEY, SVGEGT. The CDR3 has 13 residues. V dropped 5 bases and J dropped 0 bases, with 7 bases sitting between them.

This sequence joins TRBV19 and TRBJ1-5; a possible D gene is TRBD1 (5 bases). V gave up 4 bases and J gave up 4 bases, with 11 bases separating them. Germline loops: CDR1 LNHDA, CDR2 SQIVND (reference sequence). This CDR3 is built from 14 residues. The CDR3 is CASSTPQGNQPQHF. The DNA for the CDR3 is TGTGCCAGTAGTACCCCCCAGGGAAATCAGCCCCAGCATTTT.

Many counts were recorded for this clonotype. The V and J genes are TRBV7-2 and TRBJ2-5; D not resolved. This CDR3 comprises 11 residues. Between the trimmed V and J ends, which lost 4 bases and 2 bases, there was a span of 2 bases. CDR1 and CDR2 from the germline V gene are SGHTA and FQGNSA. CDR3 in DNA: TGTGCCAGCAGCTCACAAGAGACCCAGTACTTC. Protein product: CASSSQETQYF.

This chain links TRBV29-1 with TRBJ2-3; D may correspond to TRBD1 or TRBD2 (5 bases each). The V gene lost 5 bases and the J gene lost 8 bases, with 26 bases spanning the gap. The CDR3 has 16 residues. Germline lookup yields CDR1 SQVTM and CDR2 ANQGSEA. The CDR3 coding sequence is TGCAGCGTTCCCCCCCCGGGGCTGGTGTTGTCGGGTACGCAGTATTTT. It codes for CSVPPPGLVLSGTQYF.

This clonotype has a count of ten or more. J is TRBJ2-2 and V is TRBV20-1; tentatively, D is TRBD2 (7 bases). Germline CDR1 is DFQATT and CDR2 is SNEGSKA (reference sequence). Trimming left V 1 base short and J 5 bases short, with 17 bases between. The CDR3 contains 16 residues. The CDR3, as DNA: TGCAGTGCTAGAGGGGAGGGGGGGAGTGGGACCGGGGAGCTGTTTTTT. This encodes CSARGEGGSGTGELFF.

In its sample, this clonotype was seen many times. The V gene is TRBV5-8, the J gene TRBJ2-1; 7 nucleotides line up with TRBD2. V shed 4 bases, J shed 7 bases, and the junction held 8 bases outside the gene matches. This CDR3 is 14 amino acids long. The germline V gene has CDR1 SGHTS and CDR2 YDEGEE. CDR3 coding DNA: TGTGCCAGCAGCCTTGGCGGGAGTGGGAATGAGCAGTTCTTC. Its translation is CASSLGGSGNEQFF.

The chain recombines TRBV7-9 with TRBJ1-5, with 8 bases that match TRBD1. The CDR3 is 14 residues long. Germline CDR1 reads SEHNR; CDR2 reads FQNEAQ (reference sequence). After removal of 5 bases from V and 11 bases from J, the junction contained 11 bases not matched to a gene. The CDR3 DNA reads TGTGCCAGCAGCGTCGGACAGGGCGGAGAGACCCAGCATTTT. It codes for CASSVGQGGETQHF.

The chain joins TRBV7-2 to TRBJ2-3; 8 bases fit TRBD2. Trimming cost V 2 bases and J 2 bases; bases outside gene matches: 3. From germline, CDR1 is SGHTA and CDR2 FQGNSA. There are 15 residues in the CDR3. CDR3 in DNA: TGTGCCAGCAGCTTACGGCGGGGGGACACAGATACGCAGTATTTT. Encoded protein: CASSLRRGDTDTQYF.

The sample holds many counts of this clonotype. V gene TRBV2 combines with J gene TRBJ2-6; D is unresolved. The germline gives CDR1 SNHLY, CDR2 FYNNEI. This CDR3 is built from 14 residues. Between the trimmed V and J ends, which lost 2 bases and 2 bases, there was a span of 4 bases. This chain's CDR3 is CASSERAGANVLTF. CDR3 nucleotides: TGTGCCAGCAGTGAACGGGCTGGGGCCAACGTCCTGACTTTC.

J is TRBJ2-1 and V is TRBV6-6; 11 bases fit TRBD2. The CDR3 extends over 12 amino acids. V was pared by 8 bases and J by 9 bases, with 3 bases of the junction left unmatched. The germline V gene encodes CDR1 MNHNY and CDR2 SVGAGI (reference sequence). The DNA for the CDR3 is TGTGCCAGCGTAGCGGGAGGGCTTGAGCAGTTCTTC. Protein product: CASVAGGLEQFF.

Many counts were recorded for this clonotype. The CDR3 bases are TGTGCCAGCAGCCAATTCTTGGACAGGGGGCAAAATGGCTACACCTTC. Amino acid sequence: CASSQFLDRGQNGYTF. The chain joins TRBV3-1 to TRBJ1-2, with 11 bases lining up with TRBD1. This CDR3 is built from 16 residues. Germline CDR1 and CDR2: LGHDT and YNNKEL (reference sequence). V lost 2 bases to trimming and J lost 6 bases; unmatched junction nucleotides: 8.

This clonotype was recorded at least ten times. CDR3 bases: TGCGCCAGCAGCCCCACTAGCGGTAGCACAGATACGCAGTATTTT. Translating gives CASSPTSGSTDTQYF. The chain carries TRBV4-3 and TRBJ2-3; 8 bases are shared with TRBD2. Trimming took 4 bases from V and 0 from J; bases not matched to a gene: 3. There are 15 residues in the CDR3. Germline CDR1 reads LGHNA; CDR2 reads YSLEER.

V and J are TRBV18 and TRBJ2-3; D might be TRBD1 or TRBD2, each matching 5 bases. Looked up from germline, CDR1 is KGHSH and CDR2 is LQKENI. The CDR3 is 14 amino acids. Trimming shortened V by 8 bases and J by 6 bases, and 18 bases separated the two germline ends. The CDR3 region is CASTPGIGTDTQYF. The CDR3, as DNA: TGTGCCAGCACCCCGGGGATTGGGACCGATACGCAGTATTTT.

This clonotype was seen many times. The chain carries TRBV14 and TRBJ2-1; unclear D gene. CDR1 is SGHDN and CDR2 is FVKESK in the germline V gene. The V end lost 4 bases, the J end lost 5 bases, and 12 bases lay between the germline ends. The CDR3 runs 14 residues. The chain's CDR3 is CASSPGASDNEQFF. The CDR3 DNA follows: TGTGCCAGCAGCCCTGGCGCCAGCGACAATGAGCAGTTCTTC.

In this sample, this clonotype turned up many times. The V call is TRBV3-1, the J call TRBJ2-5; possible D gene TRBD1, 7 bases. The germline V and J ends were trimmed by 4 bases and 4 bases, with 16 bases remaining between them. The length of the CDR3 is 15 residues. In germline, CDR1 is LGHDT, CDR2 YNNKEL (reference sequence). The CDR3, as DNA: TGTGCCAGCAGCCCAGGGGGGACAGACGGAGAGACCCAGTACTTC. This encodes CASSPGGTDGETQYF.